This T cell receptor beta chain was captured in a study of T cell responses to AZD1222 COVID-19 vaccine. Some clones are missing from TCRdb's copy, which holds only in-frame ones; the method was immunoSEQ multiplex PCR. The sample shows roughly 72,000 clones, approximately 90% of them seen only once. With respect to this clone: Antigen specificity is unknown.

This CDR3 spans 15 amino acids. V shed 1 base and J shed 3 bases, with 12 bases lying between them. Per germline, CDR1 LNHDA and CDR2 SQIVND (reference sequence). General study results and limits: Donors in the cohort were predominantly white British and more often female, and clonal diversity was possibly underestimated. Increases in Spike-specific TCR breadth and depth were seen after two AZD1222 doses. Regions left unmutated in variants are reportedly the target of nearly half of spike-specific TCRs.

The clonotype was recovered from an adult who received the MenACWY meningococcal vaccine as a control. This chain links TRBV19 with TRBJ1-1, with D possibly being TRBD1 (5 bases). Sequenced material: peripheral blood, taken 28 days after the second dose of the MenACWY control vaccine. CDR3 nucleotides: TGTGCCAGTAGTATAGGGGAGGGGTCGCACACTGAAGCTTTCTTT. As protein: CASSIGEGSHTEAFF. Based on the CDR3 plus reference TRBV19 and TRBJ1-1, the full variable domain is DGGITQSPKYLFRKEGQNVTLSCEQNLNHDAMYWYRQDPGQGLRLIYYSQIVNDFQKGDIAEGYSVSREKKESFPLTVTSAQKNPTAFYLCASSIGEGSHTEAFFGQGTRLTVV.